The 20 T cell receptor beta chains below all came from one sample that was sequenced in a study of T-cell memory formation after mild COVID-19. TCRdb re-called the 5' RACE reads with MiXCR, one entry per CDR3 protein. The repertoire holds hundreds of thousands of distinct CDR3 sequences, 15% to 20% seen once, with approximately 25% in the top ten. Sequenced material: PBMCs or a T cell subset sorted from them (not recorded which). The receptors shown here come from a man aged 18 to 35 who had mild COVID-19 (a few samples of this study predate the infection). Cell type and time point are not known.

This clonotype was observed at least ten times. The chain is built from TRBV5-1 and TRBJ2-5, with D maybe TRBD2 (6 bases). Germline CDR1 reads SGHRS; CDR2 reads YFSETQ. The CDR3 is 15 amino acids. Trimming pared 6 bases from V and 4 bases from J, leaving 19 bases between. The CDR3 nucleotides are TGCGCCAGCACAAGGTTCCTAACCGGGGGAGAGACCCAGTACTTC. Translation: CASTRFLTGGETQYF.

This sequence joins TRBV10-2 and TRBJ1-5; D call uncertain. V was pared by 10 bases and J by 6 bases, with 4 bases between. CDR3 length: 9 amino acids. CDR1 and CDR2 from the germline V gene are WSHSY and SAAADI. For the CDR3, the DNA is TGCGCCACCCGTCAGCCCCAGCATTTT. This sequence encodes CATRQPQHF.

V and J are TRBV27 and TRBJ2-7, with D maybe TRBD1 (6 bases). The CDR3 loop spans 15 amino acids. In germline, CDR1 is MNHEY, CDR2 SMNVEV (reference sequence). V was clipped by 6 bases and J by 3 bases, with 18 bases between them. CDR3 in DNA: TGTGCCAGCAGCCCACGAAGCGACAGGCTCTACGAGCAGTACGTC. It codes for CASSPRSDRLYEQYV.

This clonotype was seen a handful of times. V and J are TRBV14 and TRBJ2-6; no definite D call. From germline, CDR1 is SGHDN and CDR2 FVKESK. The CDR3 totals 14 residues. The V gene lost 4 bases and the J gene lost 4 bases, with 8 bases spanning the gap. CDR3 sequence (DNA): TGTGCCAGCAGCCCGAGTGACGGGGCCAACGTCCTGACTTTC. The encoded protein is CASSPSDGANVLTF.

The sample holds a few counts of this clonotype. The chain uses TRBV6-4 and TRBJ2-5; TRBD2 aligns across 9 bases. Trimming removed 4 bases from V and 5 bases from J; junction bases left unmatched: 8. Germline-derived CDR1 and CDR2 are MRHNA and SNTAGT. The CDR3 loop spans 15 amino acids. CDR3 nucleotide sequence: TGTGCCAGCAGTGTCAGCGGGGGGCCGCAGGAGACCCAGTACTTC. Amino acid sequence: CASSVSGGPQETQYF.

This clonotype was seen many times. The rearrangement uses TRBV5-1 and TRBJ2-5; no clear D gene. Germline V CDR1 and CDR2: SGHRS, YFSETQ. V was pared by 0 bases and J by 1 base, with 10 bases between. The CDR3 spans 15 residues. CDR3 in DNA: TGCGCCAGCAGCTTGGTTCAGGCAGGCCAAGAGACCCAGTACTTC. Encoded protein: CASSLVQAGQETQYF.

This clonotype was seen ten or more times. The rearrangement links TRBV5-1 to TRBJ2-3, with TRBD1 as a possible D gene (6 bases). The CDR3 consists of 15 residues. Trimming took off 0 bases at V and 2 bases at J, with 10 bases between the two ends. CDR1 is SGHRS, CDR2 YFSETQ, per germline. The CDR3 nucleotides read TGCGCCAGCAGCTTGGAAGGACAGTTCACAGATACGCAGTATTTT. This translates into CASSLEGQFTDTQYF.

This clonotype was counted a few times. The chain joins TRBV12-5 to TRBJ2-1; 7 positions match TRBD2. This CDR3 is 18 amino acids long. Germline CDR1 and CDR2: LGHNT and FRNRAP. V lost 3 bases and J lost 0; bases outside the gene matches: 11. This CDR3 reads CASGFRDYLPSSYNEQFF. The DNA of the CDR3 is TGTGCTAGTGGTTTTAGGGACTATCTACCGAGCTCCTACAATGAGCAGTTCTTC.

This clonotype was counted at least ten times. The chain links TRBV4-1 to TRBJ2-3, with D possibly being TRBD2 (5 bases). The germline V gene has CDR1 MGHRA and CDR2 YSYEKL. Deletions cut 0 bases from V and 7 bases from J, with 20 bases between. The CDR3 contains 17 residues. In DNA, the CDR3 is TGCGCCAGCAGCCAAGATAGAGGGTCCAAAGCACAACATACGCAGTATTTT. Its protein product is CASSQDRGSKAQHTQYF.

The rearrangement links TRBV7-2 to TRBJ1-1, with TRBD1 as a possible D gene (6 bases). Looked up from germline, CDR1 is SGHTA and CDR2 is FQGNSA. Trimming took 6 bases from V and 3 from J, leaving 14 bases between them. This CDR3 spans 14 amino acids. CDR3 DNA sequence: TGTGCCAGCAGTTCATACAGGGAAGACACTGAAGCTTTCTTT. Translation gives CASSSYREDTEAFF.

The chain employs TRBV6-5 and TRBJ1-1; D might be TRBD1 (5 bases). Trimming took off 5 bases at V and 4 bases at J, with 14 bases between the two ends. In germline, CDR1 is MNHEY, CDR2 SVGAGI. CDR3 length: 14 amino acids. This chain's CDR3 is CASSPGTVSTEAFF. CDR3 bases: TGTGCCAGCAGTCCCGGGACGGTGAGCACTGAAGCTTTCTTT.

The table lists this clonotype with a few counts. The chain couples TRBV9 to TRBJ2-2; 8 bases are a match to TRBD2. Germline CDR1 is SGDLS and CDR2 is YYNGEE. Trimming took 0 bases from V and 0 from J; bases not matched to a gene: 7. This CDR3 comprises 18 residues. The CDR3 reads CASSVGPGGTANTGELFF. Written as DNA, the CDR3 is TGTGCCAGCAGCGTAGGGCCGGGGGGGACTGCGAACACCGGGGAGCTGTTTTTT.

V and J are TRBV13 and TRBJ2-3; D not resolved. From germline, CDR1 is PRHDT and CDR2 FYEKMQ (reference sequence). V was pared by 6 bases and J by 0 bases, with 7 bases between. The CDR3 loop spans 13 amino acids. The CDR3 spells CASSYLSTDTQYF. CDR3 nucleotides: TGTGCCAGCAGTTACCTAAGCACAGATACGCAGTATTTT.

This clonotype was counted only a few times. This chain links TRBV6-2 or TRBV6-3 with TRBJ2-7; the match to TRBD2 covers 9 bases. With V trimmed by 6 bases and J by 6 bases, 6 bases remained unmatched. Per the germline V gene, CDR1 is MNHEY and CDR2 is SVGEGT. The CDR3 totals 13 residues. CDR3 sequence (DNA): TGTGCCAGCAGAGCGGGACTAGCTTCCGAGCAGTACTTC. The encoded protein is CASRAGLASEQYF.

The sample holds a few counts of this clonotype. The V call is TRBV5-1, the J call TRBJ1-2; no definite D call. Trimming took 5 bases from V and 9 from J, leaving 5 bases between them. The germline CDR1 and CDR2 sequences are SGHRS and YFSETQ. The CDR3 spans 9 residues. The CDR3 protein is CASRDCYTF. Here the CDR3 DNA reads TGCGCCAGCAGGGACTGCTACACCTTC.

V and J are TRBV7-2 and TRBJ1-2; TRBD1 might be the D (6 bases). V dropped 5 bases and J dropped 8 bases, with 15 bases sitting between them. This CDR3 is 13 amino acids long. Germline-derived CDR1 and CDR2 are SGHTA and FQGNSA. The CDR3 here is CASSPAWGQGYTF. The CDR3 DNA reads TGTGCCAGCAGCCCCGCCTGGGGGCAGGGCTACACCTTC.

The V call is TRBV5-1, the J call TRBJ2-2, with 10 bases that match TRBD1. Germline V gene sequence: CDR1 SGHRS, CDR2 YFSETQ. The ends lost 3 bases at V and 6 bases at J; junction bases unmatched: 8. CDR3 length: 16 residues. The CDR3 spells CASSWGPGQGAGELFF. In nucleotides, the CDR3 is TGCGCCAGCAGCTGGGGGCCTGGACAGGGGGCCGGGGAGCTGTTTTTT.

This clonotype was recorded a few times. The rearrangement links TRBV5-6 to TRBJ2-3; D is possibly TRBD1 (6 bases). The V gene lost 1 base and the J gene lost 4 bases, with 13 bases spanning the gap. Germline V gene sequence: CDR1 SGHDT, CDR2 YYEEEE. The CDR3 spans 15 residues. In DNA form, the CDR3 reads TGTGCCAGCAGCTTGCCAGGGGAGAGCGCAGATACGCAGTATTTT. Translation gives CASSLPGESADTQYF.

This clonotype occurred many times. This chain joins TRBV7-2 and TRBJ2-3; D call uncertain. The germline V gene has CDR1 SGHTA and CDR2 FQGNSA. V was trimmed by 1 base and J by 1 base, leaving 6 bases between them. This CDR3 region has 14 residues. The CDR3 here is CASSLDSGTDTQYF. In nucleotides, the CDR3 is TGTGCCAGCAGCTTAGACAGCGGCACAGATACGCAGTATTTT.

A few counts support this clonotype. This chain connects TRBV27 to TRBJ1-5, with a possible D match to TRBD1 (6 bases). Trimming removed 2 bases at V and 3 bases at J, with 14 bases between. Germline V CDR1 and CDR2: MNHEY, SMNVEV (reference sequence). The CDR3 spans 16 residues. The CDR3 protein is CASSLQGRPTNQPQHF. The CDR3 coding sequence is TGTGCCAGCAGTTTACAGGGGAGGCCCACCAATCAGCCCCAGCATTTT.